A selection of T cell receptor beta chains follows, all from one sample in a study of T cells after yellow fever vaccination. A single record per CDR3 protein comes from TCRdb applying MiXCR to the 5' RACE reads. This table holds around 600,000 distinct CDR3 sequences, roughly 12% found once. The sample here was PBMCs, taken on the day of the yellow fever booster vaccination. The receptors shown here come from a young man who received the YFV17D yellow fever vaccine. The conserved cysteine and the conserved F or W are not part of the CDR3 here. A D gene is named only where the DNA matches it firmly. Rows give clone size only sometimes, using once, few, many, or a class for an expanded clone.

CDR3 | J | D | V | size
ASSTSSNEQF | TRBJ2-1 | - | TRBV19 | -
ASSYRDRGLAGGDTQY | TRBJ2-3 | TRBD2 | TRBV7-6 | few
SAYWSTEAF | TRBJ1-1 | - | TRBV20-1 | -
ASSITGGSYEQY | TRBJ2-7 | TRBD1 | TRBV12-3/TRBV12-4 | -
ASLNVIGELF | TRBJ2-2 | - | TRBV6-2/TRBV6-3 | -
ASRPGTGNVNEQF | TRBJ2-1 | TRBD1 | TRBV6-1 | -
ASSEGTGFGEQY | TRBJ2-7 | TRBD1 | TRBV2 | few
ASSRALEQY | TRBJ2-7 | - | TRBV12-3/TRBV12-4 | many
ATLTDSNQPQH | TRBJ1-5 | - | TRBV21-1 | few
ASSWPRADRVAGGPYNEQF | TRBJ2-1 | TRBD2 | TRBV11-2 | -
ASSKGLAGGGYEQY | TRBJ2-7 | TRBD2 | TRBV12-3/TRBV12-4 | few
AISETSGGTGELF | TRBJ2-2 | TRBD2 | TRBV10-3 | many
ASRLRDRETQY | TRBJ2-5 | - | TRBV6-2/TRBV6-3 | few
ASSKSKTLDYLLTDTQY | TRBJ2-3 | - | TRBV21-1 | few
ASSPIVGTKKETQY | TRBJ2-5 | - | TRBV7-8 | -
ASSQDALFAGEQY | TRBJ2-7 | - | TRBV4-3 | -
ASSATSGITDTQY | TRBJ2-3 | TRBD2 | TRBV11-3 | -
SVDSQSGGDGT | TRBJ1-2 | - | TRBV29-1 | -
ASRTGHPSTDTQY | TRBJ2-3 | - | TRBV6-1 | few
ASSFFTSGYTDTQY | TRBJ2-3 | TRBD2 | TRBV5-1 | many
ASSPPGRPEETQY | TRBJ2-5 | - | TRBV18 | few
SARGWGDYEQY | TRBJ2-7 | - | TRBV20-1 | few
ASSWMSGLANEQF | TRBJ2-1 | TRBD2 | TRBV27 | few
ASSSSIGFNEQF | TRBJ2-1 | - | TRBV5-6 | -
ASSRDRGNTDTQY | TRBJ2-3 | - | TRBV5-6 | few
ASSYSTGYNEQF | TRBJ2-1 | - | TRBV6-5 | few
ACIREYEQY | TRBJ2-7 | - | TRBV30 | -
ASTGPYYEQY | TRBJ2-7 | - | TRBV5-1 | -